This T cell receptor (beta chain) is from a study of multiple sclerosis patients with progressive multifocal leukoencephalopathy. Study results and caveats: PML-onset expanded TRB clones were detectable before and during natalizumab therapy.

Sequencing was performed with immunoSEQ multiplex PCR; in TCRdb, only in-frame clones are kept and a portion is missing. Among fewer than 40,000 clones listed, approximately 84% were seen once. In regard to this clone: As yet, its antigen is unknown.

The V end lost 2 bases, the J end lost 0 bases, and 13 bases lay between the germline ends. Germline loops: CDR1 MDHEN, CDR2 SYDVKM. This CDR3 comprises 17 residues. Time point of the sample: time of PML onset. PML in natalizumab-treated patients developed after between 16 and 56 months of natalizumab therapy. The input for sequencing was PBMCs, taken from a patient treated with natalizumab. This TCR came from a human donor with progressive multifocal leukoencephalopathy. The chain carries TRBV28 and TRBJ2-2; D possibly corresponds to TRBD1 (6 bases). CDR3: CASSLAGVPSNTGELFF. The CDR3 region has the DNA TGTGCCAGCAGTTTAGCAGGGGTCCCTTCGAACACCGGGGAGCTGTTTTTT.